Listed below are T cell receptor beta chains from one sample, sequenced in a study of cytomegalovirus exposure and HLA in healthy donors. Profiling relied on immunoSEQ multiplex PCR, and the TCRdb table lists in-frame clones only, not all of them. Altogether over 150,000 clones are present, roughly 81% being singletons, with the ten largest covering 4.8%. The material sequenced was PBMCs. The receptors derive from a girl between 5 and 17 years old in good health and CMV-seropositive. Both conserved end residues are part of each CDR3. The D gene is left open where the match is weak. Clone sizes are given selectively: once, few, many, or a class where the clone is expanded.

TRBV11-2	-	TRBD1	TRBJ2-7	CASSLGTGTYEQYF	TGTGCCAGCAGCCTAGGGACAGGGACCTACGAGCAGTACTTC
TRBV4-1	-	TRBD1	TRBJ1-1	CASSQVVGGSMNTEAFF	TGCGCCAGCAGCCAAGTGGTAGGGGGCAGCATGAACACTGAAGCTTTCTTT
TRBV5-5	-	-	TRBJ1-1	CASSLETRPFEAFF	TGTGCCAGCAGCTTGGAGACTAGACCTTTTGAAGCTTTCTTT
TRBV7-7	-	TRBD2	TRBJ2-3	CASSFSGGTDTQYF	TGTGCTAGCAGCTTCAGCGGGGGCACAGATACGCAGTATTTT
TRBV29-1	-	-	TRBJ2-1	CSVGDGLYNEQFF	TGCAGCGTGGGAGATGGGCTCTACAATGAGCAGTTCTTC
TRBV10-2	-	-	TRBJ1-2	CASSDPISSGYTF	TGCGCCAGCAGTGATCCGATTTCAAGCGGCTACACCTTC
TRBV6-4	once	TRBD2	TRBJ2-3	CASSDLGGGSTDTQYF	TGTGCCAGCAGTGACCTGGGCGGGGGTAGCACAGATACGCAGTATTTT
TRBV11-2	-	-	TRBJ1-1	CASSLSGALETEAFF	TGTGCCAGCAGCTTATCGGGAGCTCTCGAGACTGAAGCTTTCTTT
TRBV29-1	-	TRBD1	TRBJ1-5	CSVGVEGAGQPQHF	TGCAGCGTTGGCGTGGAGGGGGCAGGTCAGCCCCAGCATTTT
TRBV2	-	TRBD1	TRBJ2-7	CASSRPGTASGYEQYF	TGTGCCAGCAGTCGTCCTGGGACAGCCAGTGGCTACGAGCAGTACTTC
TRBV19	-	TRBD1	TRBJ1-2	CASSPTGGYGYTF	TGTGCCAGTAGTCCGACAGGGGGCTATGGCTACACCTTC
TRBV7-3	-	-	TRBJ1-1	CASSLKRGTEAFF	TGTGCCAGCAGCTTAAAACGGGGTACTGAAGCTTTCTTT
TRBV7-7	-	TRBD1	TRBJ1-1	CASSLLGQENTEAFF	TGTGCTAGCAGCTTGTTGGGACAGGAGAACACTGAAGCTTTCTTT
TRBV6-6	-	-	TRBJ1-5	CASSPLTGNQPQHF	TGTGCCAGCAGTCCCCTAACAGGCAATCAGCCCCAGCATTTT
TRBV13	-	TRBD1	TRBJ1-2	CASSLGPGQGLGGYTF	TGTGCCAGCAGCTTAGGTCCGGGACAGGGATTGGGTGGCTACACCTTC
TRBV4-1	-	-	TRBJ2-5	CASSQTGLQETQYF	TGCGCCAGCAGCCAAACAGGTTTACAAGAGACCCAGTACTTC
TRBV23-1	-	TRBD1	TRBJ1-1	CASSQRIGGYTEAFF	TGCGCCAGCAGTCAACGAATAGGGGGCTACACTGAAGCTTTCTTT
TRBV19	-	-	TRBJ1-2	CASSMAGNVADGF	TGTGCCAGTAGTATGGCGGGAAATGTAGCCGATGGCTTC
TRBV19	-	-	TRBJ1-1	CASSSLGSKVGAFF	TGTGCCAGTAGTAGTTTGGGCTCGAAGGTCGGAGCTTTCTTT
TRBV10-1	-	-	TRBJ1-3	CASMRDGSSGNTIYF	TGCGCCAGCATGAGGGACGGGAGCTCTGGAAACACCATATATTTT
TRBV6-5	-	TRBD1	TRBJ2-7	CASSYGQGRNEQYF	TGTGCCAGCAGTTACGGACAGGGGAGAAACGAGCAGTACTTC
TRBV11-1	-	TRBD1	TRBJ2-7	CASSFDQGVTYEQYF	TGTGCCAGCAGCTTTGACCAGGGGGTTACCTACGAGCAGTATTTC
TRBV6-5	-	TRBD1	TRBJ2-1	CASSYGQGPSINEQFF	TGTGCCAGCAGTTACGGACAGGGGCCGTCTATCAATGAGCAGTTCTTC
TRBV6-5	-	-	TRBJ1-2	CASSYSAQGQLSYTF	TGTGCCAGCAGTTACTCGGCGCAGGGTCAACTCAGCTACACCTTC
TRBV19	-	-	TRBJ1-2	CASTPVGGPISGYTF	TGTGCCAGTACTCCAGTGGGGGGACCTATTAGTGGCTACACCTTC
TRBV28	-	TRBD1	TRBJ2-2	CASRRDQQGSGELFF	TGTGCCAGCAGGCGAGATCAACAGGGGTCGGGGGAGCTGTTTTTT
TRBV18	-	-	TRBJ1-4	CASSPPVGATNEKLFF	TGTGCCAGCTCACCACCGGTGGGCGCAACTAATGAAAAACTGTTTTTT
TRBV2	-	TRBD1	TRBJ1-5	CASSKDRGGNQPQHF	TGTGCCAGCAGTAAGGACAGGGGGGGCAATCAGCCCCAGCATTTT
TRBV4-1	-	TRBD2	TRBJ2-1	CASSQPGLAFNEQFF	TGCGCCAGCAGCCAGCCGGGACTAGCGTTCAATGAGCAGTTCTTC
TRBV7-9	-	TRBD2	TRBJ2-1	CASSYPLSGGHHNEQFF	TGTGCCAGCAGCTACCCCCTTAGCGGGGGGCACCACAATGAGCAGTTCTTC
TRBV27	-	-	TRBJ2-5	CASSSVLGGAQYF	TGTGCCAGCAGTTCCGTTCTAGGAGGTGCCCAGTACTTC
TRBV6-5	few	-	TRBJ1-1	CASSYLSRDTKTEAFF	TGTGCCAGCAGTTACCTTAGCCGGGACACTAAAACTGAAGCTTTCTTT
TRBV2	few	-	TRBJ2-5	CASSIPTAQETQYF	TGTGCCAGCAGCATCCCGACAGCCCAAGAGACCCAGTACTTC
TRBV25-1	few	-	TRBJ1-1	CASSSEGSGGTEAFF	TGTGCCAGCAGCAGTGAAGGGTCGGGGGGGACTGAAGCTTTCTTT
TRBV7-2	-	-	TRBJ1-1	CASSLGQGRSAEAFF	TGTGCCAGCAGCTTGGGGCAGGGGAGAAGCGCTGAAGCTTTCTTT
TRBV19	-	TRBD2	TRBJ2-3	CASSIGPGGASDTQYF	TGTGCCAGTAGTATTGGACCGGGGGGGGCGTCAGATACGCAGTATTTT
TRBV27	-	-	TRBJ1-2	CARPDRFHYGYTF	TGTGCCAGGCCTGACAGGTTTCACTATGGCTACACCTTC
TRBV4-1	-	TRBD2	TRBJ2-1	CASSASSGGVDEQFF	TGCGCCAGCAGCGCCTCTAGCGGGGGTGTTGATGAGCAGTTCTTC
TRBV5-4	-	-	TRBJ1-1	CASGDLPLGNTEAFF	TGTGCCAGCGGTGACCTTCCCCTAGGGAACACTGAAGCTTTCTTT
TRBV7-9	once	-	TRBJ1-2	CASSLADSGDYGYTF	TGTGCCAGCAGCTTAGCGGACTCAGGTGACTATGGCTACACCTTC
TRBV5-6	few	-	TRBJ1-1	CASSLQLGTEAFF	TGTGCCAGCAGCTTGCAACTAGGGACTGAAGCTTTCTTT
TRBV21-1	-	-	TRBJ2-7	CASSPKGTGGRSYEQYF	TGTGCCAGCAGCCCAAAGGGTACGGGGGGGCGATCCTACGAGCAGTACTTC